Presented here are 20 T cell receptor beta chains from one specimen sequenced in a study of blood T cell repertoires in COVID-19. Here immunoSEQ multiplex PCR was the method, and the copy in TCRdb shows in-frame clones only, minus some. The sample gives some 250,000 clones, about 82% of which show up once; roughly an eighth is in the top ten. Material: peripheral blood. Source of these receptors: a man older than 75 with acute or convalescent COVID-19.

This clone was seen once. The J gene is TRBJ2-2, the V gene TRBV14; TRBD2 matches at 7 bases. The CDR3 covers 16 residues. Germline V CDR1 and CDR2: SGHDN, FVKESK. Trimming removed 4 bases from V and 2 bases from J; junction bases left unmatched: 7. CDR3 sequence reads: CASSRYEGLNTGELFF. Written as DNA, the CDR3 is TGTGCCAGCAGCCGGTATGAGGGACTAAACACCGGGGAGCTGTTTTTT.

The V and J genes are TRBV6-2 or TRBV6-3 and TRBJ1-1; 7 nucleotides align to TRBD1. This CDR3 contains 16 residues. CDR1 MNHEY and CDR2 SVGEGT come from the germline V gene. V dropped 0 bases and J dropped 3; count of bases not matched to a gene: 7. CDR3 nucleotides: TGTGCCAGCAGTTACTCAGACAGGGTCGGCGACACTGAAGCTTTCTTT. It specifies CASSYSDRVGDTEAFF.

The chain uses TRBV28 and TRBJ2-5, with 10 positions matching TRBD1. V gave up 11 bases and J gave up 4 bases; unmatched junction bases: 13. Germline values: CDR1 MDHEN, CDR2 SYDVKM. The CDR3 is 15 residues long. The CDR3 DNA reads TGTGCCGTAAAACCTGGGACAGGGGTTCGAGAGACCCAGTACTTC. Translating it yields CAVKPGTGVRETQYF. Full variable domain (remainder filled in from reference TRBV28 and TRBJ2-5): DVKVTQSSRYLVKRTGEKVFLECVQDMDHENMFWYRQDPGLGLRLIYFSYDVKMKEKGDIPEGYSVSREKKERFSLILESASTNQTSMYLCAVKPGTGVRETQYFGPGTRLLVL.

The gene calls are TRBV3-1 (or the pseudogene TRBV3-2) and TRBJ1-2; D is uncertain. Trimming shortened V by 4 bases and J by 0 bases, and 3 bases separated the two germline ends. This CDR3 contains 12 residues. Germline V gene sequence: CDR1 LGHDT, CDR2 YNNKEL (reference sequence). CDR3 sequence reads: CASSPANYGYTF. For the CDR3, the DNA is TGTGCCAGCAGCCCGGCTAACTATGGCTACACCTTC.

The chain carries TRBV7-9 and TRBJ1-1; D is possibly TRBD1 (6 bases). V was pared by 0 bases and J by 6 bases, with 14 bases between. Germline values: CDR1 SEHNR, CDR2 FQNEAQ (reference sequence). This CDR3 has 15 residues. The CDR3 reads CASSLAPPGVPEAFF. The CDR3 coding sequence is TGTGCCAGCAGCTTAGCCCCCCCAGGGGTACCTGAAGCTTTCTTT.

The chain links TRBV2 to TRBJ1-5, with TRBD1 as a possible D gene (5 bases). CDR3 length: 15 amino acids. Germline loops: CDR1 SNHLY, CDR2 FYNNEI. Trimming removed 8 bases from V and 2 bases from J, with 16 bases in between. The CDR3 reads CASLPGPGGNQPQHF. The CDR3 DNA follows: TGTGCCAGCCTCCCGGGACCGGGAGGCAATCAGCCCCAGCATTTT. Variable domain in full (rest from reference TRBV2 and TRBJ1-5): EPEVTQTPSHQVTQMGQEVILRCVPISNHLYFYWYRQILGQKVEFLVSFYNNEISEKSEIFDDQFSVERPDGSNFTLKIRSTKLEDSAMYFCASLPGPGGNQPQHFGDGTRLSIL.

J is TRBJ1-1 and V is TRBV27; possibly TRBD1 for D (5 bases). CDR3 length: 14 amino acids. Germline values: CDR1 MNHEY, CDR2 SMNVEV (reference sequence). Deletions cut 7 bases from V and 1 base from J, with 13 bases between. The CDR3 DNA is TGTGCCAGCACGGTCGGGGGAAAGAACACTGAAGCTTTCTTT. Translating it yields CASTVGGKNTEAFF.

The rearrangement joins TRBV11-2 to TRBJ2-2; 12 bases line up with TRBD1. This CDR3 region has 16 residues. The junction had 3 bases not matched to a gene; V was cut back by 1 base and J by 6 bases. Germline-derived CDR1 and CDR2 are SGHAT and FQNNGV. CDR3: CASSLGGTGGAGELFF. DNA for the CDR3: TGTGCCAGCAGCTTAGGTGGGACAGGGGGCGCCGGGGAGCTGTTTTTT.

V and J are TRBV24-1 and TRBJ2-1; 11 bases are shared with TRBD1. The germline V gene has CDR1 KGHDR and CDR2 SFDVKD. This CDR3 is 14 amino acids long. V trimming: 4 bases; J trimming: 8 bases; junction bases outside the gene matches: 3. CDR3 sequence reads: CATSERTGGYEQFF. The CDR3 coding sequence is TGTGCCACCAGTGAAAGGACAGGGGGCTATGAGCAGTTCTTC.

The V call is TRBV3-1 (or the pseudogene TRBV3-2), the J call TRBJ2-6; the D is unclear. V was cut by 2 bases and J by 0 bases, with 5 bases left in between. CDR3 size: 15 residues. Germline loops: CDR1 LGHDT, CDR2 YNNKEL (reference sequence). The CDR3 protein is CASSQTVSGANVLTF. The CDR3 nucleotides are TGTGCCAGCAGCCAAACGGTCTCTGGGGCCAACGTCCTGACTTTC.

The chain links TRBV6-6 to TRBJ2-7; 10 bases match TRBD1. V lost 6 bases, J lost 4 bases, and 9 bases stayed unmatched. The CDR3 totals 15 residues. The V gene's germline CDR1 is MNHNY and CDR2 SVGAGI (reference sequence). Written as DNA, the CDR3 is TGTGCCAGCAGCCTTCCGGGACAGGGGTTTTACGAGCAGTACTTC. Translating gives CASSLPGQGFYEQYF.

The genes are TRBV9 and TRBJ1-3, with D possibly TRBD1 on 5 matching bases. Germline CDR1 SGDLS, CDR2 YYNGEE. Trimming removed 7 bases from V and 2 bases from J, with 19 bases in between. The CDR3 is 16 residues long. Here the CDR3 reads CASSPWQGRPGNTIYF. CDR3 sequence (DNA): TGTGCCAGCTCCCCATGGCAGGGAAGGCCTGGAAACACCATATATTTT.

The chain employs TRBV7-2 and TRBJ2-2, with TRBD1 as a possible D gene (6 bases). CDR3 size: 18 residues. Trimming stripped 5 bases from V and 0 bases from J, with 19 bases between. The germline CDR1 and CDR2 sequences are SGHTA and FQGNSA. CDR3 residues: CASSLKAIQGPNTGELFF. The CDR3 region has the DNA TGTGCCAGCAGCCTTAAGGCTATACAGGGTCCGAACACCGGGGAGCTGTTTTTT.

The chain employs TRBV27 and TRBJ1-6; D is unresolved. V dropped 7 bases and J dropped 6 bases, with 13 bases sitting between them. Germline CDR1 is MNHEY and CDR2 is SMNVEV (reference sequence). This CDR3 spans 14 amino acids. In nucleotides, the CDR3 is TGTGCCAGCAAGGCGACCACAGTTAATTCACCCCTCCACTTT. It encodes CASKATTVNSPLHF.

This chain links TRBV7-8 with TRBJ2-7, with TRBD2 matching 7 bases. The germline V gene encodes CDR1 SGHVS and CDR2 FQNEAQ. With V trimmed by 0 bases and J by 6 bases, 11 bases remained unmatched. The CDR3 extends over 16 amino acids. CDR3 amino acids: CASSLAGLDFLGEQYF. In DNA form, the CDR3 reads TGTGCCAGCAGCTTAGCTGGACTAGATTTCTTGGGCGAGCAGTACTTC.

Only a few counts were recorded for this clone. The chain links TRBV18 to TRBJ2-1; D possibly corresponds to TRBD1 (6 bases). Germline values: CDR1 KGHSH, CDR2 LQKENI. V lost 3 bases and J lost 10, with 16 bases in between. The CDR3 length is 14 residues. The CDR3 sequence: CASSPSQGQREQFF. CDR3 DNA: TGTGCCAGCTCACCCAGCCAGGGGCAAAGGGAGCAGTTCTTC.

V gene TRBV10-1 combines with J gene TRBJ1-3; 7 bases align to TRBD1. Germline assignment: CDR1 WNHNN and CDR2 SYGVQD (reference sequence). J gave up 0 bases and V 6 bases, and 2 bases lay outside the gene matches. The CDR3 spans 14 residues. In nucleotides, the CDR3 is TGCGCCAGCAGCGGGACAGACTCTGGAAACACCATATATTTT. Protein sequence: CASSGTDSGNTIYF.

The chain employs TRBV27 and TRBJ1-1; 7 nucleotides match TRBD1. Per germline, CDR1 MNHEY and CDR2 SMNVEV (reference sequence). Trimming took 0 bases from V and 11 from J; bases not matched to a gene: 6. The CDR3 runs 13 residues. In DNA, the CDR3 is TGTGCCAGCAGTTTATCCCTCGGGACAGACGCTTTCTTT. This sequence encodes CASSLSLGTDAFF.

The V and J genes are TRBV5-1 and TRBJ2-7, with D maybe TRBD2 (5 bases). Germline V gene data show CDR1 as SGHRS and CDR2 as YFSETQ. The CDR3 loop spans 14 amino acids. Trimming left V 2 bases short and J 2 bases short, with 11 bases between. The DNA for the CDR3 is TGCGCCAGCAGCTTATCTCTCGGGACCTACGAGCAGTACTTC. It specifies CASSLSLGTYEQYF.

The chain employs TRBV5-1 and TRBJ1-2; D is undetermined. Germline lookup yields CDR1 SGHRS and CDR2 YFSETQ. This CDR3 comprises 14 residues. V was clipped by 4 bases and J by 5 bases, with 15 bases between them. The CDR3 DNA follows: TGCGCCAGCAGCCCCGGAGGAATCGGGTATGGCTACACCTTC. Its translation is CASSPGGIGYGYTF.